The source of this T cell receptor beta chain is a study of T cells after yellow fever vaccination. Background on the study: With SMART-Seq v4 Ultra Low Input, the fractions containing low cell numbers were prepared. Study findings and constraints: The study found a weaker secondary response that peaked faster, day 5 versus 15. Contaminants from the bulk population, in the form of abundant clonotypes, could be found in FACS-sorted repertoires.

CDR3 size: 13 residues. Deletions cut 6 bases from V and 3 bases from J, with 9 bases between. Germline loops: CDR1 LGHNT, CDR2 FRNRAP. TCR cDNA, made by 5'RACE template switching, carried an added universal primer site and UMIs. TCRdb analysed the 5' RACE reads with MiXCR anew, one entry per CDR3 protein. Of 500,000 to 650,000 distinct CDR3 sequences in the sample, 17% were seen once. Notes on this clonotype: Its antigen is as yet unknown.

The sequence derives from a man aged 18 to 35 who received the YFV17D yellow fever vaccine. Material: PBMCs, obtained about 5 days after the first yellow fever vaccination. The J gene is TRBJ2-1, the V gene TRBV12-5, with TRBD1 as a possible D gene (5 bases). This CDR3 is CASGADSYNEQFF. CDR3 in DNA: TGTGCTAGTGGCGCAGACAGCTACAATGAGCAGTTCTTC.